This TCR beta chain emerged from a study of Graves' ophthalmopathy and Graves' hyperthyroidism. The V gene's germline CDR1 is MDHEN and CDR2 SYDVKM. The CDR3 has 18 amino acids. V lost 6 bases and J lost 3; bases outside the gene matches: 13. As to this clonotype: Its target is unknown.

Hyperthyroidism showing no ophthalmopathy within 18 months of follow-up was stable. Beta-chain TCR CDR3 regions were amplified from RNA transcripts. In the first round, RT-PCR was carried out with HTBI primers, and a multiplex PCR formed the second round. TCRdb itself ran the multiplex PCR reads through MiXCR, one entry per CDR3 protein. The sample gives hundreds of thousands of distinct CDR3 sequences, about 20% of which show up once; approximately 6.9% is in the top ten. Study conclusions and caveats: Ophthalmopathy versus stable hyperthyroidism: 13-signature model gave less than 90% sensitivity, approximately 80% specificity. Blood was where most expanded thyroid clonotypes above 0.001 frequency also turned up.

The chain uses TRBV28 and TRBJ1-6; TRBD1 aligns across 8 bases. The origin of this receptor is a woman aged 18-35 years with stable Graves' hyperthyroidism. Some clones in this sample may be carry-over from other donors' samples. Sequenced sample: peripheral blood. The CDR3 protein is CASRPLRPTGDYNSPLHF. The CDR3 DNA reads TGTGCCAGCAGACCTCTCCGGCCGACAGGGGACTATAATTCACCCCTCCACTTT.